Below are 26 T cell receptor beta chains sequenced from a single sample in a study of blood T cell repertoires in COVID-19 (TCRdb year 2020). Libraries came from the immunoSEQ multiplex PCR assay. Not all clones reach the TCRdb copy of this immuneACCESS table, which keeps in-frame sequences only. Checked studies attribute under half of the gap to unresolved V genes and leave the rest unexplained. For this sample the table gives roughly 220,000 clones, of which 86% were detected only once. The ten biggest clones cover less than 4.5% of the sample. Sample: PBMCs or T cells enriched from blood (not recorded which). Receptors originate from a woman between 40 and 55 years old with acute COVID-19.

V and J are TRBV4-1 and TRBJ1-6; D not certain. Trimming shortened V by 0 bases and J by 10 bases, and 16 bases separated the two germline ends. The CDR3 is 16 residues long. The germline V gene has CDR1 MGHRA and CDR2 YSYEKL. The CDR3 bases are TGCGCCAGCAGCCAAGAGCGGTCGCCTCGGTGGTCACCCCTCCACTTT. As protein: CASSQERSPRWSPLHF.

CDR3 sequence reads: CASSVASWGGSSYEQYF. In nucleotides, the CDR3 is TGTGCCAGCAGCGTAGCCTCATGGGGAGGTAGCTCCTACGAGCAGTACTTC. The V call is TRBV9, the J call TRBJ2-7, with D possibly TRBD2 on 6 matching bases. V was clipped by 0 bases and J by 0 bases, with 16 bases between them. This CDR3 contains 17 residues. The V gene's germline CDR1 is SGDLS and CDR2 YYNGEE. Full variable domain (outside the CDR3, taken from reference TRBV9 and TRBJ2-7): DSGVTQTPKHLITATGQRVTLRCSPRSGDLSVYWYQQSLDQGLQFLIQYYNGEERAKGNILERFSAQQFPDLHSELNLSSLELGDSALYFCASSVASWGGSSYEQYFGPGTRLTVT.

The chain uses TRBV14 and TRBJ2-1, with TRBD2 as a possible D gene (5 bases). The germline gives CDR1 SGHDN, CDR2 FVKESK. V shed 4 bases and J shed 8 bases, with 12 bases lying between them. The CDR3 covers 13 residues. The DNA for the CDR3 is TGTGCCAGCAGCCGGGCCGAGCGGCATGAGCAGTTCTTC. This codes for CASSRAERHEQFF.

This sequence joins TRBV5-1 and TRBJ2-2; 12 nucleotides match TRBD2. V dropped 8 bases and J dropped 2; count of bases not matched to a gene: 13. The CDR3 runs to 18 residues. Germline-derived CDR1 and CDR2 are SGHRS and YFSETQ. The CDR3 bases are TGCGCCAGTCGGGGAACTAGCGGGAGGATCCAAAACACCGGGGAGCTGTTTTTT. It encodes CASRGTSGRIQNTGELFF.

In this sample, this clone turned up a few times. CDR3 nucleotides: TGCAGCGTTGGAACCTCCGGGGTGAGAAACACTGAAGCTTTCTTT. Translated, it gives CSVGTSGVRNTEAFF. The chain has TRBV29-1 and TRBJ1-1, with no clear D. The CDR3 sequence is 15 residues long. The germline gives CDR1 SQVTM, CDR2 ANQGSEA. The germline V and J ends were trimmed by 4 bases and 2 bases, with 17 bases remaining between them.

This CDR3 is CASSRGQTYGYTF. CDR3 coding DNA: TGTGCCAGCAGCCGGGGACAGACCTATGGCTACACCTTC. The chain combines TRBV12-3 or TRBV12-4 with TRBJ1-2, with 7 bases matching TRBD1. J was trimmed by 4 bases and V by 6 bases; bases with no gene match: 5. The CDR3 sequence is 13 residues long.

The CDR3 reads CASSASTGMGEKLFF. The CDR3 DNA sequence: TGCGCCAGCAGCGCATCAACAGGGATGGGTGAAAAACTGTTTTTT. The J gene is TRBJ1-4, the V gene TRBV5-1; maybe TRBD1 (6 bases). The V gene's germline CDR1 is SGHRS and CDR2 YFSETQ. This CDR3 comprises 15 residues. V lost 4 bases, J lost 7 bases, and 17 bases lay in between.

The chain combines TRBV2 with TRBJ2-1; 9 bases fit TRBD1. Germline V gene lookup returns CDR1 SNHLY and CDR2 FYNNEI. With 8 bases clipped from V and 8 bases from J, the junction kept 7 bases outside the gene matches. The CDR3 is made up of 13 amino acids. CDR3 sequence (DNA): TGTGCCAGCGGAGGGACAGGGAGGTATGAGCAGTTCTTC. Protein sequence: CASGGTGRYEQFF.

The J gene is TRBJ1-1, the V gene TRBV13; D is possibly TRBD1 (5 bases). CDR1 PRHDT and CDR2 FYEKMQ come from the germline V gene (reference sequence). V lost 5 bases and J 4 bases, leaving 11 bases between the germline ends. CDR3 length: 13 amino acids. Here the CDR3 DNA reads TGTGCCAGCAGCACGGGGGAGGTCACTGAAGCTTTCTTT. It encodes CASSTGEVTEAFF.

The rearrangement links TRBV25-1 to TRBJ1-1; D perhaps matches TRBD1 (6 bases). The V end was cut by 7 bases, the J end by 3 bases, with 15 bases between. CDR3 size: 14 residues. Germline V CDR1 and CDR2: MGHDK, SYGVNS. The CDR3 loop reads CASKLQGAYTEAFF. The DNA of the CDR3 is TGTGCCAGCAAGTTACAGGGAGCGTACACTGAAGCTTTCTTT.

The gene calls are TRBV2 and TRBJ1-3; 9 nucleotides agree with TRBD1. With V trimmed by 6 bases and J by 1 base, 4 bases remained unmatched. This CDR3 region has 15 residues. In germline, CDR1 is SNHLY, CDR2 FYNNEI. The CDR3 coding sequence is TGTGCCAGCAGAGGACAGGGGCTTTCTGGAAACACCATATATTTT. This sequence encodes CASRGQGLSGNTIYF. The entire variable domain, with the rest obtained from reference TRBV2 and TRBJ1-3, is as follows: EPEVTQTPSHQVTQMGQEVILRCVPISNHLYFYWYRQILGQKVEFLVSFYNNEISEKSEIFDDQFSVERPDGSNFTLKIRSTKLEDSAMYFCASRGQGLSGNTIYFGEGSWLTVV.

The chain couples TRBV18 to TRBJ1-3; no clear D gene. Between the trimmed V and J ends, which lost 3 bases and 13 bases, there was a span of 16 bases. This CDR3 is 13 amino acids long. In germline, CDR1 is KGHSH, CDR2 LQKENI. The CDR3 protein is CASSPPNGQRIYF. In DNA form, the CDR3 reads TGTGCCAGCTCACCGCCTAACGGGCAGCGGATATATTTT.

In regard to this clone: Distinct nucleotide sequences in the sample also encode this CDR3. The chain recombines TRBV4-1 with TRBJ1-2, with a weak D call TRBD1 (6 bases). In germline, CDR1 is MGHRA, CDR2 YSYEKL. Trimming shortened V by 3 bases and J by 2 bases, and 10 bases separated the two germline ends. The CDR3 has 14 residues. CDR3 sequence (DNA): TGCGCCAGCAGCCAGGATCAGGGGAACTATGGCTACACCTTC. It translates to CASSQDQGNYGYTF.

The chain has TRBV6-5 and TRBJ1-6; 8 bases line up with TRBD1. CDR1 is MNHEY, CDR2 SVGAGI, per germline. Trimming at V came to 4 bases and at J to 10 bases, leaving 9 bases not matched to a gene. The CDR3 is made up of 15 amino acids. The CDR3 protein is CASSSTGARGSPLHF. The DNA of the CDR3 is TGTGCCAGCAGTTCGACAGGGGCAAGGGGATCACCCCTCCACTTT.

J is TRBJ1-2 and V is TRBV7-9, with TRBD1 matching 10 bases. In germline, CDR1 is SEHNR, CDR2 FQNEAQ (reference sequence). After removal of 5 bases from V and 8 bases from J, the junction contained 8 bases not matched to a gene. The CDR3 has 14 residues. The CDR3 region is CASSEDRGLDGYTF. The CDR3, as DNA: TGTGCCAGCAGCGAAGACAGGGGGCTAGACGGCTACACCTTC.

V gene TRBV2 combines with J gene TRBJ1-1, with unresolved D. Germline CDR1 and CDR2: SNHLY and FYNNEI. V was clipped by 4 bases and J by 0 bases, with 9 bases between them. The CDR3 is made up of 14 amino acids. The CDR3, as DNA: TGTGCCAGCAGTGCCGGTCTTGTGAACACTGAAGCTTTCTTT. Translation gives CASSAGLVNTEAFF.

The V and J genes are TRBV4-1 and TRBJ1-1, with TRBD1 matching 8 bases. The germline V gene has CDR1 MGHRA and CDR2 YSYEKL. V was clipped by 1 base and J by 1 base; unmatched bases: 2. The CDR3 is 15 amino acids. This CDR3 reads CASSQGGTGNTEAFF. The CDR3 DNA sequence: TGCGCCAGCAGCCAAGGGGGGACAGGGAACACTGAAGCTTTCTTT.

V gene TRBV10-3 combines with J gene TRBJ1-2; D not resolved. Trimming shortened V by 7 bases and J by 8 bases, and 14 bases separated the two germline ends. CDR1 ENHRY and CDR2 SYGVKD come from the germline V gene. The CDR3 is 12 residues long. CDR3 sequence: CAIKGQVLGYTF. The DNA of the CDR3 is TGTGCCATCAAAGGTCAGGTTTTGGGCTACACCTTC.

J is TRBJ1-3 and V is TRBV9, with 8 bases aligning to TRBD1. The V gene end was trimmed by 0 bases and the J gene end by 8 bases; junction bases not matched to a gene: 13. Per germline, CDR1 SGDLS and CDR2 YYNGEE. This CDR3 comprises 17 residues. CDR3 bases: TGTGCCAGCAGCGTAGCATTCGGACAGGGTGAGGGAGACACCATATATTTT. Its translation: CASSVAFGQGEGDTIYF.

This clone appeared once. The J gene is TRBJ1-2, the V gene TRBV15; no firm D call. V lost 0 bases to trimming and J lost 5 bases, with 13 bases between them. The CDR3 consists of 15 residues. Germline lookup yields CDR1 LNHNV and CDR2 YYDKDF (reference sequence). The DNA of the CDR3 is TGTGCCACCAGCAGAGAAAGGGAGGCTCCTTATGGCTACACCTTC. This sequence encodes CATSREREAPYGYTF.

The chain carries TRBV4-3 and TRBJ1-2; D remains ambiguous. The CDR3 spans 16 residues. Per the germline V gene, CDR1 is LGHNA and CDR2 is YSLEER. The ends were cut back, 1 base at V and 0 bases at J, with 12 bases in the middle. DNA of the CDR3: TGCGCCAGCAGCCAAGGTGTCCAGTCTCCTAACTATGGCTACACCTTC. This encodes CASSQGVQSPNYGYTF.

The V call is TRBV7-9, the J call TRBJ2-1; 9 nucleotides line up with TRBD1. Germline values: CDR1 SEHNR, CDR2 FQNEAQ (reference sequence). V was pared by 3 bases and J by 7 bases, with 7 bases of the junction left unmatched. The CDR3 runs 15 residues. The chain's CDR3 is CASSFPGQGVNEQFF. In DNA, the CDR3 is TGTGCCAGCAGCTTTCCGGGACAGGGTGTAAATGAGCAGTTCTTC.

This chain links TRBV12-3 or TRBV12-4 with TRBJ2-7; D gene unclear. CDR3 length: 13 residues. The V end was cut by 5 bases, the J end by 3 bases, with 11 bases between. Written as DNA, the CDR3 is TGTGCCAGCAGTAGTGGCGCGGTCTACGAGCAGTACTTC. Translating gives CASSSGAVYEQYF.

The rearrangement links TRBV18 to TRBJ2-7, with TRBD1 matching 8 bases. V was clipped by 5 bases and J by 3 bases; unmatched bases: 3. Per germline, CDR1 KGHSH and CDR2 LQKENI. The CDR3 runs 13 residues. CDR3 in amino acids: CASSRDRNYEQYV. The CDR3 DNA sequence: TGTGCCAGCTCAAGGGACAGGAACTACGAGCAGTACGTC.

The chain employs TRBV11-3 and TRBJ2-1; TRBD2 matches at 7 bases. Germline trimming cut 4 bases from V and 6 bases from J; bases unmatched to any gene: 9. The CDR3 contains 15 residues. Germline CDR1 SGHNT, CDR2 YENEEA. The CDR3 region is CASSSTRAGVNEQFF. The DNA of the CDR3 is TGTGCCAGCAGCTCCACCAGGGCGGGGGTCAATGAGCAGTTCTTC.

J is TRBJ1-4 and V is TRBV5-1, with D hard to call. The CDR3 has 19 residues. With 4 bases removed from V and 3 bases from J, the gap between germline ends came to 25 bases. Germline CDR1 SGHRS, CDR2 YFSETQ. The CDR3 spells CASSPSGLGGKRPNEKLFF. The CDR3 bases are TGCGCCAGCAGCCCAAGCGGTTTGGGAGGGAAGAGGCCTAATGAAAAACTGTTTTTT.